The 22 T cell receptor beta chains in this list originate from one sample, sequenced in a study of shared clonotypes between healthy human individuals (dated by TCRdb to 2020 to 2021). Libraries were built with the immunoSEQ multiplex PCR assay. Drawn from immuneACCESS, this table holds only the in-frame rearrangements with V and J called that TCRdb kept. Clones are partly lost; checked studies trace under half to an unresolved V gene and leave the rest unexplained. This sample holds approximately 590,000 clones; less than 97% were observed only once. The top ten constitute over 0.09% of the sample. CD8 naive samples consisted of CD45RO-negative cells that were positively selected for CCR7, yielding a CD45RA+CCR7+ population without TemRA cells. The material sequenced was naive CD8+ T cells sorted from blood. In light of the paper, this sample's cell subset or site label describes: CD45RA+CCR7+. These receptors originate from a woman in her 30s in good health.

The rearrangement joins TRBV12-5 to TRBJ2-7, with D possibly matching TRBD2 (6 bases). This CDR3 contains 16 residues. CDR1 and CDR2 from the germline V gene are LGHNT and FRNRAP. V was clipped by 2 bases and J by 0 bases, with 14 bases between them. The CDR3 region is CASGLIAGTYSYEQYF. CDR3 DNA sequence: TGTGCTAGTGGTTTGATTGCCGGGACTTACTCCTACGAGCAGTACTTC.

The chain joins TRBV28 to TRBJ1-6; D call uncertain. Germline V gene lookup returns CDR1 MDHEN and CDR2 SYDVKM. Trimming stripped 3 bases from V and 5 bases from J, with 8 bases between. The CDR3 extends over 14 amino acids. In DNA, the CDR3 is TGTGCCAGCAGTTTTCCCGATGATAATTCACCCCTCCACTTT. Amino acid sequence: CASSFPDDNSPLHF.

The gene calls are TRBV6-4 and TRBJ2-1; TRBD2 matches at 13 bases. There are 15 residues in the CDR3. V shed 4 bases and J 7 bases; nucleotides not matched to a gene: 4. The germline gives CDR1 MRHNA, CDR2 SNTAGT. CDR3 residues: CASSAGLAGVNEQFF. The CDR3 nucleotides are TGTGCCAGCAGTGCCGGACTAGCGGGAGTAAATGAGCAGTTCTTC.

In its sample, this clone was seen once. The chain carries TRBV5-8 and TRBJ2-1; perhaps TRBD1 as D (6 bases). Germline V gives CDR1 SGHTS, CDR2 YDEGEE. This CDR3 comprises 14 residues. V was trimmed by 3 bases and J by 5 bases, leaving 12 bases between them. The CDR3 is CASSYGTPNNEQFF. Here the CDR3 DNA reads TGTGCCAGCAGCTACGGGACACCTAACAATGAGCAGTTCTTC.

Here the CDR3 reads CASSLVSPPGELFF. CDR3 coding DNA: TGTGCCAGCAGCTTAGTGTCTCCACCCGGGGAGCTGTTTTTT. The chain has TRBV7-9 and TRBJ2-2; D is undetermined. Trimming removed 1 base at V and 6 bases at J, with 9 bases between. The CDR3 covers 14 residues. Germline V gene sequence: CDR1 SEHNR, CDR2 FQNEAQ (reference sequence). Full variable domain (outside the CDR3, taken from reference TRBV7-9 and TRBJ2-2): DTGVSQNPRHKITKRGQNVTFRCDPISEHNRLYWYRQTLGQGPEFLTYFQNEAQLEKSRLLSDRFSAERPKGSFSTLEIQRTEQGDSAMYLCASSLVSPPGELFFGEGSRLTVL.

This sequence joins TRBV5-4 and TRBJ2-7; 7 bases are shared with TRBD1. V lost 0 bases, J lost 1 base, and 1 base stayed unmatched. The CDR3 is 14 amino acids. CDR1 is SGHNT, CDR2 YYREEE, per germline (reference sequence). The chain's CDR3 is CASSLETGSYEQYF. DNA of the CDR3: TGTGCCAGCAGCTTGGAGACAGGGTCCTACGAGCAGTACTTC.

This chain's CDR3 is CASSDWRWSQETQYF. The CDR3 nucleotides are TGTGCCAGCAGTGATTGGCGGTGGTCCCAAGAGACCCAGTACTTC. The V call is TRBV2, the J call TRBJ2-5; D is uncertain. The germline V gene has CDR1 SNHLY and CDR2 FYNNEI. The germline V and J ends were trimmed by 3 bases and 1 base, with 12 bases remaining between them. This CDR3 contains 15 residues.

This clone has just one count. The V call is TRBV9, the J call TRBJ2-7; TRBD2 might be the D (5 bases). The length of the CDR3 is 13 residues. Germline V gene lookup returns CDR1 SGDLS and CDR2 YYNGEE. V lost 2 bases and J 5 bases, leaving 11 bases between the germline ends. CDR3 amino acids: CASSVWEADEQYF. CDR3 nucleotide sequence: TGTGCCAGCAGCGTCTGGGAAGCGGACGAGCAGTACTTC.

The V and J genes are TRBV7-8 and TRBJ1-5; D is ambiguous. CDR1 SGHVS and CDR2 FQNEAQ come from the germline V gene. This CDR3 region has 20 residues. V lost 7 bases and J lost 1, with 29 bases in between. CDR3 protein: CASTHFSGPEGGRSNQPQHF. The CDR3 DNA is TGTGCCAGCACCCACTTCTCCGGCCCTGAGGGCGGTAGAAGCAATCAGCCCCAGCATTTT.

The chain couples TRBV4-1 to TRBJ1-1; D uncertain. This CDR3 contains 14 residues. V was pared by 2 bases and J by 8 bases, with 15 bases between. Germline V gene sequence: CDR1 MGHRA, CDR2 YSYEKL. In DNA form, the CDR3 reads TGCGCCAGCAGCCAACCGACCGGAACCGGCGAAGCTTTCTTT. Its protein is CASSQPTGTGEAFF.

V gene TRBV5-4 combines with J gene TRBJ1-1; D is undetermined. Between the trimmed V and J ends, which lost 5 bases and 8 bases, there was a span of 19 bases. The CDR3 contains 14 residues. CDR1 and CDR2 from the germline V gene are SGHNT and YYREEE (reference sequence). CDR3 bases: TGTGCCAGCAGAGAAACTGGACTGCGAGAAGAAGCTTTCTTT. Amino acids: CASRETGLREEAFF.

The chain couples TRBV7-9 to TRBJ1-6, with D possibly matching TRBD1 (5 bases). V lost 3 bases, J lost 6 bases, and 9 bases lay in between. CDR1 and CDR2 from the germline V gene are SEHNR and FQNEAQ (reference sequence). The CDR3 has 14 residues. The CDR3 DNA follows: TGTGCCAGCAGCTTCGTGCAGGGTAATTCACCCCTCCACTTT. Amino acids: CASSFVQGNSPLHF.

In its sample, this clone was seen a few times. This CDR3 is also generated by other DNA sequences in the sample. The J gene is TRBJ1-1, the V gene TRBV5-1; no clear D gene. CDR1 and CDR2 (germline): SGHRS, YFSETQ. The CDR3 consists of 14 residues. Trimming cost V 0 bases and J 0 bases, with 6 bases left between them. The CDR3 DNA is TGCGCCAGCAGCTTGGAAGGGATGAACACTGAAGCTTTCTTT. Amino acids: CASSLEGMNTEAFF.

The chain uses TRBV5-6 and TRBJ1-3; D gene ambiguous. CDR1 is SGHDT, CDR2 YYEEEE, per germline. Trimming removed 0 bases at V and 4 bases at J, with 8 bases between. This CDR3 is 14 amino acids long. The DNA for the CDR3 is TGTGCCAGCAGCTTGGCCCGTGGGGGAAACACCATATATTTT. Residues: CASSLARGGNTIYF.

This clone has only one observation. V gene TRBV13 combines with J gene TRBJ2-5; D gene unclear. The germline CDR1 and CDR2 sequences are PRHDT and FYEKMQ (reference sequence). The CDR3 sequence is 15 residues long. With 2 bases removed from V and 4 bases from J, the gap between germline ends came to 14 bases. The CDR3 region has the DNA TGTGCCAGCAGCTTAAGCCCAGACTTGGGAGAGACCCAGTACTTC. The encoded protein is CASSLSPDLGETQYF.

This chain joins TRBV19 and TRBJ2-1, with 10 bases matching TRBD2. From germline, CDR1 is LNHDA and CDR2 SQIVND (reference sequence). The CDR3 runs to 19 residues. Trimming cost V 7 bases and J 6 bases; bases outside gene matches: 21. CDR3 nucleotide sequence: TGTGCCAGTACCAAATCCTTGTATACTCTAGCGGGAGTCCCCAATGAGCAGTTCTTC. Amino acids: CASTKSLYTLAGVPNEQFF.

In its sample, this clone was seen once. The chain employs TRBV28 and TRBJ2-1; 7 bases are a match to TRBD2. This CDR3 has 15 residues. Germline loops: CDR1 MDHEN, CDR2 SYDVKM. Trimming cost V 8 bases and J 6 bases; bases outside gene matches: 13. CDR3 nucleotide sequence: TGTGCCAGCTTGGAGGTTGGCGGGAGTAGCAATGAGCAGTTCTTC. Amino acid sequence: CASLEVGGSSNEQFF.

The J gene is TRBJ2-2, the V gene TRBV19; D unclear. CDR1 is LNHDA and CDR2 is SQIVND in the germline V gene (reference sequence). V was shortened by 3 bases and J by 0 bases, with 8 bases between the two germline ends. The CDR3 is made up of 15 amino acids. The CDR3, as DNA: TGTGCCAGTAGTATCCCAACAGCGAACACCGGGGAGCTGTTTTTT. It codes for CASSIPTANTGELFF.

The chain employs TRBV9 and TRBJ2-3; tentatively, D is TRBD2 (5 bases). This CDR3 contains 14 residues. V was clipped by 0 bases and J by 4 bases, with 9 bases between them. CDR1 SGDLS and CDR2 YYNGEE come from the germline V gene. CDR3: CASSVGGSADTQYF. The DNA of the CDR3 is TGTGCCAGCAGCGTAGGCGGGTCCGCAGATACGCAGTATTTT. Based on the CDR3 plus reference TRBV9 and TRBJ2-3, the full variable domain is DSGVTQTPKHLITATGQRVTLRCSPRSGDLSVYWYQQSLDQGLQFLIQYYNGEERAKGNILERFSAQQFPDLHSELNLSSLELGDSALYFCASSVGGSADTQYFGPGTRLTVL.

The gene calls are TRBV6-1 and TRBJ2-7; 9 bases map to TRBD2. V was clipped by 7 bases and J by 7 bases; unmatched bases: 2. The CDR3 length is 11 residues. The germline CDR1 and CDR2 sequences are MNHNS and SASEGT. The CDR3 DNA sequence: TGTGCCAGCACACTAGCGGGTGAGCAGTACTTC. Translation gives CASTLAGEQYF.

The chain carries TRBV4-2 and TRBJ2-1, with 10 nucleotides matching TRBD2. Germline CDR1 is LGHNA and CDR2 is YNFKEQ. The trim removed 0 bases at V and 5 bases at J, leaving 7 bases unmatched. CDR3 length: 17 residues. The CDR3 DNA follows: TGTGCCAGCAGCCAAGAAGGGCTAGCGGGAGAACACAATGAGCAGTTCTTC. It yields the protein CASSQEGLAGEHNEQFF.

V is TRBV7-9 and J is TRBJ1-5; D possibly corresponds to TRBD1 (5 bases). Germline CDR1 and CDR2: SEHNR and FQNEAQ (reference sequence). The germline V and J ends were trimmed by 0 bases and 8 bases, with 11 bases remaining between them. The CDR3 runs to 14 residues. The CDR3 nucleotides read TGTGCCAGCAGCTTAGCGGGACGAACCGAGCCCCAGCATTTT. It yields the protein CASSLAGRTEPQHF.